The sequence of this T cell receptor beta chain was determined in a study of blood T cell repertoires in COVID-19. Study in general: Acute and convalescent COVID-19 specimens originated in the United States, Italy and Spain. In each case, the material was cDNA or gDNA derived from T cells, B-cell-depleted T cells, or PBMCs.

CDR1 and CDR2 (germline): ENHRY, SYGVKD. V gave up 2 bases and J gave up 0 bases, with 10 bases separating them. This CDR3 comprises 15 residues. Profiled with immunoSEQ multiplex PCR; TCRdb holds only in-frame clones, not every one. The sample carries approximately 170,000 clones, 65% to 80% recorded once. V is TRBV10-3 and J is TRBJ1-1; D is undetermined. Input material: peripheral blood. The sequence was obtained from a woman aged 45 to 65 with acute or convalescent COVID-19. In nucleotides, the CDR3 is TGTGCCATCAGTGAGAATACAGATATGAACACTGAAGCTTTCTTT. Translation gives CAISENTDMNTEAFF.